Listed here is a single TCR beta chain. Its specificity is unknown. The data stem from a study of Graves' ophthalmopathy and Graves' hyperthyroidism. The authors amplified TCR beta CDR3 regions, and they did so from RNA transcripts for repertoire sequencing. Second-round multiplex PCR came after first-round RT-PCR with HTBI primers. One entry per CDR3 protein results from TCRdb running MiXCR on the multiplex PCR reads. The sample holds about 700,000 distinct CDR3 sequences, 40% seen once. Study observations and caveats: The model's prediction of ophthalmopathy progression had approximately 68% sensitivity and around 78% specificity. A majority of expanded thyroid clonotypes exceeding 0.001 frequency were likewise present in blood.

CDR1 is LGHDT, CDR2 YNNKEL, per germline (reference sequence). The CDR3 is 13 residues long. V lost 3 bases, J lost 5 bases, and 8 bases lay in between. Other autoimmune diseases, uncontrolled infections, pregnancy and lactation each led to patient exclusion. Diagnosis was based on clinical symptoms, serum thyroxine, TRAb, thyroid ultrasound and orbital computed tomography. Sequenced: peripheral blood. The receptor comes from an adult man with Graves' ophthalmopathy. The V and J genes are TRBV3-1 and TRBJ1-5; D is undetermined. In DNA form, the CDR3 reads TGTGCCAGCAGCCAGAGATGGGATCAGCCCCAGCATTTT. Encoded protein: CASSQRWDQPQHF.